A selection of T cell receptor beta chains follows, all from one sample in a study of T cells in Graves' hyperthyroidism and ophthalmopathy. MiXCR, run by TCRdb on the multiplex PCR reads, gives a single entry per CDR3 protein. The table lists approximately 620,000 distinct CDR3 sequences, about 16% of them singletons. The sequencing input was blood. These receptors came from a woman aged 40 to 55 with Graves' ophthalmopathy. Each CDR3 is given with its conserved first and last residue. A D gene is named only where the DNA matches it firmly. Rows may omit the clone size; those that give it use once, few, many or a size class.

V	size	D	J	CDR3	DNA
TRBV7-9	many	-	TRBJ2-5	CASSLEEGTQYF	TGTGCCAGCAGCTTAGAGGAGGGGACCCAGTACTTC
TRBV19	-	-	TRBJ2-7	CASSIDDPYEQYF	TGTGCCAGTAGTATAGATGACCCCTACGAGCAGTACTTC
TRBV12-3/TRBV12-4	few	TRBD2	TRBJ2-3	CASSLGASGGRTTDTQYF	TGTGCCAGCAGTTTAGGAGCTAGCGGGGGGCGCACAACCGATACGCAGTATTTT
TRBV20-1	once	TRBD1	TRBJ2-7	CSASMTGGFEQYF	TGCAGTGCTAGTATGACAGGGGGCTTCGAGCAGTACTTC
TRBV6-1	-	TRBD1	TRBJ2-7	CASSSRIGDRGWQYF	TGTGCCAGCAGTTCCCGAATAGGGGACAGGGGATGGCAGTACTTC
TRBV30	many	-	TRBJ2-6	CACVPGSGANVLTF	TGTGCCTGTGTACCGGGCTCTGGGGCCAACGTCCTGACTTTC
TRBV6-1	many	-	TRBJ1-1	CASTLDPAGTEAFF	TGTGCCAGCACCCTTGATCCGGCGGGCACTGAAGCTTTCTTT
TRBV2	many	-	TRBJ1-2	CASNIRDYGYTF	TGTGCCAGCAACATCAGGGACTATGGCTACACCTTC
TRBV27	few	-	TRBJ1-3	CASSPRAGNTIYF	TGTGCCAGCAGCCCCAGGGCCGGAAACACCATATATTTT
TRBV12-3/TRBV12-4	many	-	TRBJ1-5	CASSLTGGPRPLDQPQHF	TGTGCCAGCAGTTTAACGGGGGGGCCGAGACCCCTGGATCAGCCCCAGCATTTT
TRBV6-2/TRBV6-3	many	-	TRBJ2-1	CASSSNSYNEQFF	TGTGCCAGCAGTTCCAACAGCTACAATGAGCAGTTCTTC
TRBV30	many	-	TRBJ1-6	CAWSTKTGNNSPLHF	TGTGCCTGGAGTACAAAGACAGGAAACAATTCACCCCTCCACTTT
TRBV30	many	TRBD1	TRBJ1-1	CAWSTGVTEAFF	TGTGCCTGGTCGACAGGGGTCACTGAAGCTTTCTTT
TRBV11-2	-	-	TRBJ2-2	CASSLGTNTGELYF	TGTGCCAGCAGCCTAGGGACCAACACCGGGGAGCTGTACTTC
TRBV2	many	-	TRBJ2-1	CASRGGHYSYNEQFF	TGTGCCAGCAGGGGAGGACACTACTCCTACAATGAGCAGTTCTTC
TRBV20-1	-	-	TRBJ2-2	CSARDTSNTGELFF	TGCAGTGCTAGAGATACAAGCAACACCGGGGAGCTGTTTTTT
TRBV27	few	-	TRBJ1-3	CAGEDTIYF	TGTGCCGGTGAGGACACCATATATTTT
TRBV20-1	-	-	TRBJ1-1	CSSKRGGSTEAFF	TGCAGTTCAAAGCGGGGGGGGAGCACTGAAGCTTTCTTT
TRBV20-1	-	-	TRBJ2-4	CSAKAEPKNIQYF	TGCAGTGCTAAGGCGGAGCCCAAAAACATTCAGTACTTC
TRBV7-9	many	TRBD2	TRBJ2-3	CASSLAPSGHTDTQYF	TGTGCCAGCAGCTTAGCGCCTAGCGGACACACAGATACGCAGTATTTT
TRBV7-2	many	TRBD2	TRBJ2-1	CASRRLAGNEQFF	TGTGCCAGCAGAAGACTAGCGGGAAATGAGCAGTTCTTC
TRBV20-1	many	TRBD1	TRBJ2-7	CSARLTGVDEQYF	TGCAGTGCTAGATTGACAGGGGTGGACGAGCAGTACTTC
TRBV6-1	many	-	TRBJ2-7	CASSDNPRGLSYEQYF	TGTGCCAGCAGTGATAATCCTCGGGGTTTGTCCTACGAGCAGTACTTC
TRBV15	-	-	TRBJ2-7	CATSRDASQVYEQYF	TGTGCCACCAGCAGAGATGCCTCACAAGTATACGAGCAGTACTTC
TRBV28	many	-	TRBJ2-5	CASSKPGTYKETQYF	TGTGCCAGCAGTAAACCCGGGACATACAAAGAGACCCAGTACTTC
TRBV20-1	-	-	TRBJ1-4	CSAREVYSGINEKLFF	TGCAGTGCTAGAGAGGTCTATTCAGGCATAAATGAAAAACTGTTTTTT
TRBV7-9	-	-	TRBJ1-1	CASSLVAGEAFF	TGTGCCAGCAGCTTAGTCGCGGGTGAAGCTTTCTTT